Listed below are T cell receptor beta chains from one sample, sequenced in a study of patients and donors after allogeneic stem cell transplantation. TCRdb re-derived calls from the RT-PCR reads in MiXCR, one entry per CDR3 protein. The sample records about 960,000 distinct CDR3 sequences, about 20% being singletons. Sequencing was carried out using blood, either unsorted or a sorted T cell fraction (not recorded which). Receptors originate from a human donor who was either an allogeneic HSCT recipient or a stem cell or donor lymphocyte infusion donor (not recorded which). It is not recorded whose cells these are; they may come from a transplant donor. CDR3s include the opening cysteine and the closing phenylalanine or tryptophan. A D gene is named only where the DNA matches it firmly. Some rows mark clone size as missing; the rest say once, few, many or name a class of expanded clone.

CDR3 DNA,CDR3 protein,clone size,J gene,CDR3 length,V gene,D gene
TGTGCCAGCAGTTACGGGACAGGATGGAATGAGCAGTTCTTC,CASSYGTGWNEQFF,NA,TRBJ2-1,14,TRBV6-2/TRBV6-3,TRBD1
TGTGCCATCAGTGAGACAGATAGCTCCTACGAGCAGTACTTC,CAISETDSSYEQYF,NA,TRBJ2-7,14,TRBV10-3,NA
TGTGCCAGCAGCTTAGAGCCGGCGGAGACCCAGTACTTC,CASSLEPAETQYF,NA,TRBJ2-5,13,TRBV11-3,NA
TGTGCCATCAGTGACCCCGGACTAGCGGGACCTAAGTATTTT,CAISDPGLAGPKYF,NA,TRBJ2-3,14,TRBV10-3,TRBD2
TGTGCCAGCAGCTTAGGGGCTAGCGGGCGCTCCTACGAGCAGTACTTC,CASSLGASGRSYEQYF,few,TRBJ2-7,16,TRBV11-2,TRBD2
TGCGCCAGCAGTGAGTTCCCTACGATGGAGCAGTACTTC,CASSEFPTMEQYF,NA,TRBJ2-7,13,TRBV5-1,NA
TGCGCCAGCAGCCAAGACCCAGTGGGAAACACCATATATTTT,CASSQDPVGNTIYF,NA,TRBJ1-3,14,TRBV4-3,NA
TGCAGCGTTGCGGGGGCTAATCAGCCCCAGCATTTT,CSVAGANQPQHF,NA,TRBJ1-5,12,TRBV29-1,NA
TGTGCCTGGAGTAAGGGGCTTACCGGGGAGCTGTTTTTT,CAWSKGLTGELFF,once,TRBJ2-2,13,TRBV30,NA
TGCAGTGCTAGGCGGGGGACAGGGGGATCGAGTCAGCCCCAGCATTTT,CSARRGTGGSSQPQHF,NA,TRBJ1-5,16,TRBV20-1,TRBD1
TGCAGCGTTGAACTGGGGGCGGGAGGAAACACCATATATTTT,CSVELGAGGNTIYF,once,TRBJ1-3,14,TRBV29-1,NA
TGCAGTGCTAGAGCCCCACCTGGACAGGGTAGCAATCAGCCCCAGCATTTT,CSARAPPGQGSNQPQHF,many,TRBJ1-5,17,TRBV20-1,TRBD1
TGTGCCAGCAGCAACACAGCTCAGGCAGGGAGCCCAGCAACTAATGAAAAACTGTTTTTT,CASSNTAQAGSPATNEKLFF,NA,TRBJ1-4,20,TRBV6-2/TRBV6-3,NA
TGTGCCAGCAGCATGGGACAGAAGGGGCGTGAGCAGTTCTTC,CASSMGQKGREQFF,NA,TRBJ2-1,14,TRBV9,TRBD1
TGCGCCAGCAGCCAGGACCCTTGGTCGGAGACCCAGTACTTC,CASSQDPWSETQYF,NA,TRBJ2-5,14,TRBV4-3,NA
TGTGCCACCAGCAACACCTACGAGCAGTACTTC,CATSNTYEQYF,NA,TRBJ2-7,11,TRBV15,NA
TGTGCCAGCAGCTTAACCACAGGGGGTACCTACGAGCAGTACTTC,CASSLTTGGTYEQYF,few,TRBJ2-7,15,TRBV7-2,TRBD1
TGCAGTGCTGGGGTGAGGACTAGCAGGGATGAGCAGTTCTTC,CSAGVRTSRDEQFF,NA,TRBJ2-1,14,TRBV20-1,TRBD2
TGTGCCAGCAGCGACGGACCGGACGGCCCGTACGAGCAGTACTTC,CASSDGPDGPYEQYF,NA,TRBJ2-7,15,TRBV9,NA
TGTGCCAGCAGTAAAAACGCCCGGGACAGGGCTAACTATGGCTACACCTTC,CASSKNARDRANYGYTF,NA,TRBJ1-2,17,TRBV6-1,TRBD1
TGCAGTGCTAGAGGGGGTGCGGGAGAGCAGTACTTC,CSARGGAGEQYF,few,TRBJ2-7,12,TRBV20-1,NA
TGTGCCAGCAGCCAAATGAGGAGCTCCTACAATGAGCAGTTCTTC,CASSQMRSSYNEQFF,NA,TRBJ2-1,15,TRBV3-1,NA
TGTGCCAGCAGTTACTCGCTGGATCACTCTGGAAACACCATATATTTT,CASSYSLDHSGNTIYF,few,TRBJ1-3,16,TRBV6-5,NA
TGTGCCAGCAGTTTAACAGCCGGGACAGCCTACGAGCAGTACTTC,CASSLTAGTAYEQYF,few,TRBJ2-7,15,TRBV27,TRBD1
TGTGCCAGCAGCTGGACCGGGACAGGGAGCACAGATACGCAGTATTTT,CASSWTGTGSTDTQYF,NA,TRBJ2-3,16,TRBV7-3,TRBD1
TGCGCCAGCAGCTCTACCCTGTCGGGCGAGCAGTTCTTC,CASSSTLSGEQFF,few,TRBJ2-1,13,TRBV5-1,NA
TGTGCCAGCAGAGACTCGGGTTTCTACGAGCAGTACTTC,CASRDSGFYEQYF,few,TRBJ2-7,13,TRBV7-9,NA
TGCGCCAGCAGCTTGGAAGGTTATGGCACAGATACGCAGTATTTT,CASSLEGYGTDTQYF,NA,TRBJ2-3,15,TRBV5-1,NA
TGTGCCAGCAGTTGGTCCGGGAGGGAGCAGTTCTTC,CASSWSGREQFF,few,TRBJ2-1,12,TRBV27,TRBD2
TGTGCCAGCAGCGTAGTGTTCGGAACAGGGGAGTACGATGGCTACACCTTC,CASSVVFGTGEYDGYTF,NA,TRBJ1-2,17,TRBV9,TRBD1
TGTGCCAGCAGCTTATACGGGACACCAAACACCGGGGAGCTGTTTTTT,CASSLYGTPNTGELFF,few,TRBJ2-2,16,TRBV5-6,NA
TGTGCCAGCAGCCAGACCATAGCGGGGGGGCCGGGGAATGAGCAGTTCTTC,CASSQTIAGGPGNEQFF,few,TRBJ2-1,17,TRBV4-2,TRBD2
TGTGCCAGCAGGCGGCGGGAGGGTGAGAATGAGCAGTTCTTC,CASRRREGENEQFF,few,TRBJ2-1,14,TRBV2,TRBD2
TGCAGTGCTAAGGGGCTAGCGAGTTCGGATACGCAGTATTTT,CSAKGLASSDTQYF,few,TRBJ2-3,14,TRBV20-1,NA
TGTGCCAGCACCTCCGCAGGGGGTACAACTAACTATGGCTACACCTTC,CASTSAGGTTNYGYTF,NA,TRBJ1-2,16,TRBV27,TRBD1
TGCAGTGCCGGCGGACAGGGATCGCCAGATACGCAGTATTTT,CSAGGQGSPDTQYF,few,TRBJ2-3,14,TRBV20-1,TRBD1
TGTGCCAGCAGTTCTGGCCTCGGCACAGATACGCAGTATTTT,CASSSGLGTDTQYF,many,TRBJ2-3,14,TRBV27,NA
TGTGCCAGCAGTTACTCGAATGGGCCCGGGCCCAAGAAAGGCTACACCTTC,CASSYSNGPGPKKGYTF,NA,TRBJ1-2,17,TRBV6-5,NA
TGCGCCAGCAGCCAAGATCTTGAGGGGCCCCCTGGCTACACCTTC,CASSQDLEGPPGYTF,few,TRBJ1-2,15,TRBV4-3,NA
TGTGCCAGCAGTTTTGGGACAGGGGCCTCTGGGGCCAACGTCCTGACTTTC,CASSFGTGASGANVLTF,NA,TRBJ2-6,17,TRBV12-3/TRBV12-4,TRBD1
TGTGCCAGCAGAGATGACAGTCGACTACGGTCTGGGGCCAACGTCCTGACTTTC,CASRDDSRLRSGANVLTF,few,TRBJ2-6,18,TRBV12-3/TRBV12-4,NA
TGTGCCAGCAGTTTAGGGTCCGCGATCGATGAGCAGTTCTTC,CASSLGSAIDEQFF,NA,TRBJ2-1,14,TRBV27,NA
TGTGCCAGCAGTAGACTAGCGGGAGGGCTGGGGGAGCAGTACTTC,CASSRLAGGLGEQYF,few,TRBJ2-7,15,TRBV2,TRBD2
TGTGCCAGCAGTGCTCCGGGTAATGAGCAGTTCTTC,CASSAPGNEQFF,many,TRBJ2-1,12,TRBV12-3/TRBV12-4,NA
TGTGCCAGCAGTTACGGACAGGGCCAAGAGACCCAGTACTTC,CASSYGQGQETQYF,NA,TRBJ2-5,14,TRBV6-2/TRBV6-3,TRBD1
TGTGCTAGCAGCTCCACGGGGGGGAAGACCCAGTACTTC,CASSSTGGKTQYF,NA,TRBJ2-5,13,TRBV7-7,TRBD2
TGCGCCAGCAGCCAATTGGGGTTTGGCACTGAAGCTTTCTTT,CASSQLGFGTEAFF,few,TRBJ1-1,14,TRBV4-1,NA